The present T cell receptor (beta chain) was sequenced within a study of a mutant IDH1 vaccine in newly diagnosed glioma listed by TCRdb under 2021. Notes on the research overall: Vaccination was initiated 4-6 weeks after radiotherapy alone, or concurrently with temozolomide cycles in the chemotherapy-containing groups. The 32 treated patients were about 60% male and 37.5% female, with a mean age of around 40 years. Before enrollment, patients had received standard therapy of radiotherapy alone, temozolomide alone, or radiochemotherapy with temozolomide; most received the combination. The week-35 safety follow-up was designated visit V12, and the week-47 end of study was designated visit V13. Peripheral blood was drawn at six visits: V03 (baseline), V05, V07, V10, V12 and V13. For exploratory analyses, longitudinal TCRB deep sequencing was carried out in about 25 treated patients wherever samples were available. The study at large found these results: Pseudoprogression appeared unrelated to alterations in the top peripheral T cell clonotypes detected by TCRB sequencing. Across multiple MHC alleles, vaccine-induced immune responses were seen in more than 80% of patients. Selection of PBMC samples for TCRB deep sequencing was based on availability. The authors noted that analyses of patient blood samples could not be reproduced because of sample limitations.

A note on this clone: Its antigen remains unidentified. No base qualities exist here, and no much larger clone lies one base off it.

Explained via the paper, the time point label denotes: week 47, end of study. Each vaccine dose, consisting of 300 ug of a 20-mer mutant IDH1 peptide in Montanide, was administered subcutaneously with topical imiquimod. Patients received eight vaccinations in weeks 1, 3, 5, 7, 11, 15, 19 and 23, corresponding to visits V03 through V10. Newly diagnosed WHO grade 3 or 4 IDH1-mutant astrocytomas showing loss of nuclear ATRX were present in the donors. The samples were drawn from NOA16, a multicentre, single-arm, open-label phase I trial in Germany that tested a mutant IDH1 peptide vaccine in humans for the first time. Genomic DNA for TCRB sequencing was extracted from EDTA blood using the DNeasy Blood and Tissue Kit. From the germline V gene (reference sequence), CDR1 is LNHDA and CDR2 is SQIVND. V lost 3 bases and J lost 6 bases; the stretch between them is 14 bases long. The CDR3 covers 14 residues, taking in both the cysteine and the phenylalanine. The DNA shown is the 42-base CDR3, in frame from base 1.

The library came from the immunoSEQ multiplex PCR assay. Following the manufacturer's protocol, the hsTCRB Kit was used to amplify rearranged TCR beta chain sequences. TCRB libraries were sequenced on an Illumina MiSeq. In the authors' own workflow: The kit vendor's proprietary platform handled demultiplexing, trimming and gene mapping. Drawn from immuneACCESS, this table holds only the in-frame rearrangements with V and J called that TCRdb kept. Clones are partly lost; checked studies trace under half to an unresolved V gene and leave the rest unexplained. D and trimming were read from the DNA, whereas the V and J calls and clone size are those reported in that table. The sample table shows about 34,000 clones, and approximately 87% are seen once. The ten top clones hold more than 10% of the sample.

The TCR comes from a woman aged 30 to 39 with glioma. The chain is encoded by TRBV19 joined to TRBJ1-1; the D gene assignment is ambiguous. The specimen comprised PBMCs, sampled from a glioma patient whose treatment included an IDH1 peptide vaccine. The DNA is as follows: TGTGCCAGTAGTATTCCCCTTGGAAGGGCTGAAGCTTTCTTT. Its protein product is CASSIPLGRAEAFF. The reference TRBV19 and TRBJ1-1 proteins fill in what lies around the CDR3, so the full variable domain reads DGGITQSPKYLFRKEGQNVTLSCEQNLNHDAMYWYRQDPGQGLRLIYYSQIVNDFQKGDIAEGYSVSREKKESFPLTVTSAQKNPTAFYLCASSIPLGRAEAFFGQGTRLTVV.